This T cell receptor beta chain stems from a study of blood T cell repertoires in COVID-19. Sequencing was performed with immunoSEQ multiplex PCR; in TCRdb, only in-frame clones are kept and a portion is missing. The table includes about 90,000 clones, 75% to 90% detected once. V was cut by 2 bases and J by 4 bases, with 12 bases left in between. Germline assignment: CDR1 MNHEY and CDR2 SMNVEV (reference sequence). The CDR3 runs 15 residues. The V gene is TRBV27, the J gene TRBJ2-1, with a weak D call TRBD2 (6 bases). The material sequenced was peripheral blood. The TCR sequence derives from a woman between 65 and 79 years old with acute or convalescent COVID-19. CDR3 loop: CASSLGGLPYNEQFF. The CDR3 nucleotides are TGTGCCAGCAGTTTAGGGGGACTCCCTTACAATGAGCAGTTCTTC.